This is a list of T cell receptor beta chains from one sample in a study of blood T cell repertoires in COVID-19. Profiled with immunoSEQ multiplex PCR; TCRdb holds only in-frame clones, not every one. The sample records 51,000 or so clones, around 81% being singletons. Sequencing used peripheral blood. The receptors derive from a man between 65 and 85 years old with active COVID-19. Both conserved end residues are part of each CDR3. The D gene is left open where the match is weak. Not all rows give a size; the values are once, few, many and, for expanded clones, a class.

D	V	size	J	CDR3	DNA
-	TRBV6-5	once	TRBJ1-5	CASSTQGLQPQHF	TGTGCCAGCAGTACCCAGGGGCTTCAGCCCCAGCATTTT
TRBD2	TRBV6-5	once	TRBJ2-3	CASSYLLAGGPDTQYF	TGTGCCAGCAGTTACCTACTAGCGGGGGGGCCAGATACGCAGTATTTT
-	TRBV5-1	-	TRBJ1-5	CASSLEGGVGQPQHF	TGCGCCAGCAGCTTGGAGGGAGGGGTGGGTCAGCCCCAGCATTTT
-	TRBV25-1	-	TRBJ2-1	CASSEPPGTGYNEQFF	TGTGCCAGCAGTGAACCCCCAGGGACTGGCTACAATGAGCAGTTCTTC
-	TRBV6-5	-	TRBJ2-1	CASSTTPGQYNEQFF	TGTGCCAGCAGTACGACCCCAGGACAGTACAATGAGCAGTTCTTC
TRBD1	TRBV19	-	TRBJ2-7	CASSAETGTGVYEQYF	TGTGCCAGTAGTGCCGAGACCGGGACAGGGGTCTACGAGCAGTACTTC
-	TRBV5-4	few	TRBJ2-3	CASSLGLATDTQYF	TGTGCCAGCAGCCTCGGACTTGCCACAGATACGCAGTATTTT
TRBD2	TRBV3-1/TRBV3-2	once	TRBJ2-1	CASSQSGGTYNEQFF	TGTGCCAGCAGCCAATCCGGGGGGACCTACAATGAGCAGTTCTTC
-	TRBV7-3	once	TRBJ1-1	CASSSRGYTEAFF	TGTGCCAGCAGCTCGCGGGGTTACACTGAAGCTTTCTTT
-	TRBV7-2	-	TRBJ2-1	CASSLTRGYNEQFF	TGTGCCAGCAGCCTAACACGGGGTTACAATGAGCAGTTCTTC
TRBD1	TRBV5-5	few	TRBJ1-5	CASSLGQGKRHF	TGTGCCAGCAGCTTGGGACAGGGGAAGAGGCATTTT
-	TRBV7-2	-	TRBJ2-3	CASSLLADTQYF	TGTGCCAGCAGCTTACTAGCAGATACGCAGTATTTT
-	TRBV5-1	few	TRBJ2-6	CASSFEAGANVLTF	TGCGCCAGCAGCTTCGAGGCTGGGGCCAACGTCCTGACTTTC
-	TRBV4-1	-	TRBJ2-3	CASSQDRGWTDTQYF	TGCGCCAGCAGCCAAGACAGGGGATGGACAGATACGCAGTATTTT
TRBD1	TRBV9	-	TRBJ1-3	CASSVDGTGVGNTIYF	TGTGCCAGCAGCGTAGACGGGACAGGGGTCGGAAACACCATATATTTT
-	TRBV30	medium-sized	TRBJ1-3	CAWSVPGASGNTIYF	TGTGCCTGGAGTGTACCCGGTGCCTCTGGAAACACCATATATTTT
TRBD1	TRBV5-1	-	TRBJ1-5	CASSPSGTGNQPQHF	TGCGCCAGCAGCCCCTCCGGGACAGGGAATCAGCCCCAGCATTTT
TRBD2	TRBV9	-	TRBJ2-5	CASSALAGGRETQYF	TGTGCCAGCAGTGCCCTAGCGGGGGGGCGAGAGACCCAGTACTTC
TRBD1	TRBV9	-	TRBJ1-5	CASSPRTGENQPQHF	TGTGCCAGCAGCCCCCGGACAGGGGAGAATCAGCCCCAGCATTTT
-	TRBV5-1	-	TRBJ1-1	CASSTQGMNTEAFF	TGCGCCAGCAGTACACAGGGAATGAACACTGAAGCTTTCTTT
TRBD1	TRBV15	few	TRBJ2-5	CATSTPGQGMRETQYF	TGTGCCACCAGCACGCCGGGACAGGGTATGCGGGAGACCCAGTACTTC
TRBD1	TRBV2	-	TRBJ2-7	CASTTGTGGYEQYF	TGTGCCAGCACCACCGGGACAGGGGGCTACGAGCAGTACTTC
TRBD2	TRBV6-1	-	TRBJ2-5	CASSELAGGLRETQYF	TGTGCCAGCAGTGAACTAGCGGGGGGGCTGAGAGAGACCCAGTACTTC
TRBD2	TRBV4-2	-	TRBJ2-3	CASSQEKGTSGTDTQYF	TGTGCCAGCAGCCAAGAAAAGGGGACTAGCGGCACAGATACGCAGTATTTT
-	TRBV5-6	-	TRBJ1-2	CASSFRDQGNYGYTF	TGTGCCAGCAGCTTCCGTGACCAGGGGAACTATGGCTACACCTTC
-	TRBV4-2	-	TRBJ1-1	CASSPRARNTEAFF	TGTGCCAGCAGCCCCAGGGCACGCAACACTGAAGCTTTCTTT
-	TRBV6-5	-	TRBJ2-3	CASSPRTITDTQYF	TGTGCCAGCAGTCCGCGGACTATCACAGATACGCAGTATTTT
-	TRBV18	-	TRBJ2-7	CASSPGQTDIEQYF	TGTGCCAGCTCACCAGGGCAGACCGACATCGAGCAGTACTTC
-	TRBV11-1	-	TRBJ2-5	CASSSRASQETQYF	TGTGCCAGCAGCTCCCGTGCCAGTCAAGAGACCCAGTACTTC
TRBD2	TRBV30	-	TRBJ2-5	CAWRTSGQETQYF	TGTGCCTGGAGAACTAGCGGACAAGAGACCCAGTACTTC
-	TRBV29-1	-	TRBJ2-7	CSVRVQSYEQYF	TGCAGCGTTCGAGTCCAATCCTACGAGCAGTACTTC
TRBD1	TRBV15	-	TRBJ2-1	CATSRVRGQGVGNEQFF	TGTGCCACCAGCAGAGTCCGCGGACAGGGTGTGGGCAATGAGCAGTTCTTC
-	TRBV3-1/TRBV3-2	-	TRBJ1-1	CASSQAGGASNTEAFF	TGTGCCAGCAGCCAAGCGGGGGGGGCATCGAACACTGAAGCTTTCTTT
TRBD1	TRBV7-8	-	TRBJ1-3	CASSLARDREGGNTIYF	TGTGCCAGCAGCTTAGCCCGGGACAGGGAAGGGGGGAACACCATATATTTT
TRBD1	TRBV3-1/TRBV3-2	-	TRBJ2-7	CASSQVRDRANAYEQYF	TGTGCCAGCAGCCAAGTCCGGGACAGGGCCAATGCCTACGAGCAGTACTTC
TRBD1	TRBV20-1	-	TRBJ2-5	CSASATGATQETQYF	TGCAGTGCTAGTGCGACAGGGGCCACCCAAGAGACCCAGTACTTC
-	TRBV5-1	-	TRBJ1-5	CASSLGGVGASNQPQHF	TGCGCCAGCAGCTTAGGGGGAGTGGGGGCTAGCAATCAGCCCCAGCATTTT
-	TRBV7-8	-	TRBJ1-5	CASSTPRNQPQHF	TGTGCCAGCAGCACACCTCGCAATCAGCCCCAGCATTTT
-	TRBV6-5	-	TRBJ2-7	CASRAPGRSYEQYF	TGTGCCAGCAGGGCACCGGGTCGCTCCTACGAGCAGTACTTC
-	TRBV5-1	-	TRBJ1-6	CASSLGQGSYSPLHF	TGCGCCAGCAGCTTGGGCCAGGGTTCCTACTCACCCCTCCACTTT
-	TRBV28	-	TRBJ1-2	CASSFRDYGYTF	TGTGCCAGCAGTTTCCGGGACTATGGCTACACCTTC
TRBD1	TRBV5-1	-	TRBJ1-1	CASKPVYRGIGTEAFF	TGCGCCAGCAAACCAGTTTACAGGGGGATTGGCACTGAAGCTTTCTTT
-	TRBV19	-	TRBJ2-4	CASSSRDNNIQYF	TGTGCCAGTAGTAGCCGGGACAATAACATTCAGTACTTC
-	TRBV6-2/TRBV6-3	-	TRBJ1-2	CASSYLYGYTF	TGTGCCAGCAGTTATCTCTATGGCTACACCTTC
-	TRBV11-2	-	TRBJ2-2	CASSSTWGAGAGTGELFF	TGTGCCAGCAGCTCCACATGGGGGGCGGGGGCAGGAACCGGGGAGCTGTTTTTT
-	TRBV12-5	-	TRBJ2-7	CASGLGSGSSYEQYF	TGTGCTAGTGGTTTAGGTAGCGGAAGCTCCTACGAGCAGTACTTC
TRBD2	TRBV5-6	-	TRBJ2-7	CASSLEGRGYEQYF	TGTGCCAGCAGCTTAGAAGGGAGGGGTTACGAGCAGTACTTC
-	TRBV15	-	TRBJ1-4	CATSRDRVGNEKLFF	TGTGCCACCAGCAGAGACAGGGTGGGAAATGAAAAACTGTTTTTT